The 28 T cell receptor beta chains reported below all come from one sample, sequenced in a study of T-cell reconstitution after alpha-beta-depleted transplantation in children. The TCRbeta library was prepared with unique molecular identifiers. TCRdb used MiXCR to reprocess the PCR reads, holding one entry per CDR3 protein. Counted here are 800,000 to 1,000,000 distinct CDR3 sequences, 25% to 35% occurring once; the ten biggest clones make up around 30%. The input for sequencing was PBMCs, mostly from graft donor cells, taken 360 days after TCRalphabeta/CD19-depleted stem cell transplant. These receptors came from a boy under two years old who had a stem cell transplant for SCID, so the T cells may come from the graft donor.

J is TRBJ1-5 and V is TRBV12-3 or TRBV12-4; 8 positions match TRBD1. This CDR3 has 13 amino acids. Trimming cost V 7 bases and J 4 bases; bases outside gene matches: 3. The CDR3 sequence is CASTQGANQPQHF. CDR3 nucleotides: TGTGCCAGCACCCAGGGGGCGAATCAGCCCCAGCATTTT.

The chain links TRBV6-1 to TRBJ2-7; 8 nucleotides match TRBD1. The CDR3 spans 13 residues. Unmatched junction bases numbered 10, after V lost 10 bases and J lost 5 bases. Germline CDR1 reads MNHNS; CDR2 reads SASEGT. The CDR3 DNA follows: TGTGCCACCGCAGCACAGGGGGGCAACGAGCAGTACTTC. Amino acids: CATAAQGGNEQYF.

This chain joins TRBV4-3 and TRBJ1-6, with D maybe TRBD1 (5 bases). Germline V lookup: CDR1 LGHNA, CDR2 YSLEER. The CDR3 is 16 amino acids. V lost 4 bases, J lost 4 bases, and 14 bases lay in between. In DNA, the CDR3 is TGCGCCAGCAGCCCAGCACCGGGGCAGTATAATTCACCCCTCCACTTT. Residues: CASSPAPGQYNSPLHF.

A few counts support this clonotype. V is TRBV12-3 or TRBV12-4 and J is TRBJ2-6; the D gene is possibly TRBD1 (6 bases). The ends were cut back, 7 bases at V and 3 bases at J, with 13 bases in the middle. The CDR3 loop spans 15 amino acids. CDR3 in DNA: TGTGCCAGCAACAAGGGGGTCGGTGGGGCCAACGTCCTGACTTTC. This codes for CASNKGVGGANVLTF.

The V call is TRBV2, the J call TRBJ2-1; 11 bases align to TRBD2. This CDR3 comprises 16 residues. Germline trimming cut 4 bases from V and 3 bases from J; bases unmatched to any gene: 5. Germline V gene sequence: CDR1 SNHLY, CDR2 FYNNEI. CDR3 amino acids: CASSGQTSGDYNEQFF. The CDR3 DNA is TGTGCCAGCAGTGGTCAGACTAGCGGGGACTACAATGAGCAGTTCTTC.

The chain links TRBV7-9 to TRBJ2-2; the D is unclear. V lost 6 bases and J lost 1, with 9 bases in between. CDR1 is SEHNR, CDR2 FQNEAQ, per germline (reference sequence). This CDR3 is 14 amino acids long. Here the CDR3 reads CASRSAGNTGELFF. The DNA for the CDR3 is TGTGCCAGCAGATCCGCAGGGAACACCGGGGAGCTGTTTTTT.

This chain uses TRBV29-1 with TRBJ2-2; maybe TRBD1 (6 bases). Trimming shortened V by 7 bases and J by 1 base, and 7 bases separated the two germline ends. Germline assignment: CDR1 SQVTM and CDR2 ANQGSEA. There are 12 residues in the CDR3. Written as DNA, the CDR3 is TGCAGCGGGACAGTGAACACCGGGGAGCTGTTTTTT. Its translation is CSGTVNTGELFF.

The chain uses TRBV11-1 and TRBJ2-1, with 8 bases aligning to TRBD2. Unmatched junction bases numbered 18, after V lost 5 bases and J lost 0 bases. This CDR3 comprises 20 residues. Looked up from germline, CDR1 is SGHAT and CDR2 is FQDESV (reference sequence). The CDR3 region is CASSRGGWGDTSLSYNEQFF. As DNA, the CDR3 is TGTGCCAGCAGCCGGGGGGGGTGGGGGGACACCTCCCTCTCCTACAATGAGCAGTTCTTC.

The chain employs TRBV7-6 and TRBJ2-3, with unresolved D. The V gene's germline CDR1 is SGHVS and CDR2 FNYEAQ. Trimming left V 1 base short and J 2 bases short, with 10 bases between. The length of the CDR3 is 15 residues. The CDR3 loop is CASSLVSSNTDTQYF. CDR3 bases: TGTGCCAGCAGCTTAGTTAGCTCCAACACAGATACGCAGTATTTT.

The chain links TRBV20-1 to TRBJ2-3; 9 bases fit TRBD2. With V trimmed by 3 bases and J by 2 bases, 6 bases remained unmatched. The CDR3 is 15 amino acids. Per the germline V gene, CDR1 is DFQATT and CDR2 is SNEGSKA (reference sequence). Here the CDR3 DNA reads TGCAGTGCTAGCTCACTAGCGGGCCTCACAGATACGCAGTATTTT. This translates into CSASSLAGLTDTQYF.

This clonotype was counted between two and nine times. The chain uses TRBV5-1 and TRBJ2-7; D may be TRBD2 (6 bases). Trimming cost V 7 bases and J 0 bases, with 11 bases left between them. This CDR3 comprises 13 residues. Germline CDR1 reads SGHRS; CDR2 reads YFSETQ. The CDR3 sequence: CASRSGSSYEQYF. Here the CDR3 DNA reads TGCGCCAGCCGTAGCGGATCCTCCTACGAGCAGTACTTC.

For the CDR3, the DNA is TGTGCCAGCAGCTTAGCCCTTGGCGGACAGGGGGGCACAGATACGCAGTATTTT. Protein product: CASSLALGGQGGTDTQYF. The V call is TRBV11-1, the J call TRBJ2-3; 10 bases are a match to TRBD1. The V gene end was trimmed by 0 bases and the J gene end by 1 base; junction bases not matched to a gene: 7. The CDR3 is 18 residues long. The germline gives CDR1 SGHAT, CDR2 FQDESV (reference sequence).

The rearrangement joins TRBV10-3 to TRBJ1-6; no clear D gene. Germline V gene lookup returns CDR1 ENHRY and CDR2 SYGVKD. The V gene lost 0 bases and the J gene lost 10 bases, with 7 bases spanning the gap. The CDR3 loop spans 13 amino acids. As DNA, the CDR3 is TGTGCCATCAGTGAGTCGCCCGGGTCACCCCTCCACTTT. This sequence encodes CAISESPGSPLHF.

This chain links TRBV4-1 with TRBJ2-7; D might be TRBD1 (7 bases). V was clipped by 5 bases and J by 4 bases, with 18 bases between them. This CDR3 has 15 residues. Germline CDR1 is MGHRA and CDR2 is YSYEKL. The CDR3 protein is CASSIGTAGRYEQYF. Here the CDR3 DNA reads TGCGCCAGCAGCATCGGGACAGCGGGCAGGTACGAGCAGTACTTC.

This clonotype was observed a few times. The J gene is TRBJ2-7, the V gene TRBV15, with 8 bases lining up with TRBD2. With V trimmed by 5 bases and J by 0 bases, 6 bases remained unmatched. The CDR3 covers 15 residues. Per germline, CDR1 LNHNV and CDR2 YYDKDF (reference sequence). Here the CDR3 DNA reads TGTGCCACCAGCGGCCAGCGGGGGCCCTCCTACGAGCAGTACTTC. Amino acids: CATSGQRGPSYEQYF.

This clonotype was observed a few times. The rearrangement uses TRBV6-1 and TRBJ2-6; a weak D match, TRBD1 (7 bases). CDR1 and CDR2 (germline): MNHNS, SASEGT. The CDR3 has 15 residues. V lost 11 bases and J 0 bases, leaving 14 bases between the germline ends. Here the CDR3 reads CAGAQGGSGANVLTF. The CDR3 region has the DNA TGTGCCGGAGCCCAGGGGGGCTCTGGGGCCAACGTCCTGACTTTC.

This clonotype turned up a few times. DNA for the CDR3: TGCAGCGTTGGGGGGGTTCCCCCCTACGAGCAGTACTTC. Amino acid sequence: CSVGGVPPYEQYF. The chain recombines TRBV29-1 with TRBJ2-7, with D perhaps TRBD2 (6 bases). Trimming removed 4 bases from V and 2 bases from J, with 12 bases in between. Germline V gene lookup returns CDR1 SQVTM and CDR2 ANQGSEA. CDR3 length: 13 residues.

This clonotype has just one count. The rearrangement joins TRBV5-1 to TRBJ2-4, with D possibly TRBD2 on 6 matching bases. The V gene lost 0 bases and the J gene lost 5 bases, with 12 bases spanning the gap. The CDR3 spans 15 residues. Germline CDR1 is SGHRS and CDR2 is YFSETQ. The CDR3 protein is CASSLVLPGENIQYF. Here the CDR3 DNA reads TGCGCCAGCAGCTTGGTTTTACCGGGAGAAAACATTCAGTACTTC.

The chain links TRBV15 to TRBJ2-7; TRBD2 agrees at 10 bases. The CDR3 runs to 20 residues. V lost 0 bases, J lost 0 bases, and 14 bases stayed unmatched. Germline assignment: CDR1 LNHNV and CDR2 YYDKDF (reference sequence). CDR3 amino acids: CATSRDKSSGGPGFSYEQYF. The DNA of the CDR3 is TGTGCCACCAGCAGAGATAAATCTAGCGGGGGCCCCGGATTCTCCTACGAGCAGTACTTC.

There are a few counts of this clonotype. The chain joins TRBV7-6 to TRBJ2-7, with a possible D match to TRBD2 (5 bases). Trimming cost V 5 bases and J 5 bases, with 22 bases left between them. There are 16 residues in the CDR3. CDR1 and CDR2 (germline): SGHVS, FNYEAQ. The DNA of the CDR3 is TGTGCCAGCAGCCCCCGTAGATTGCGGGCGGAAAACGAGCAGTACTTC. Translated: CASSPRRLRAENEQYF.

This clonotype was detected only a few times. The chain combines TRBV20-1 with TRBJ2-7; D is unresolved. In germline, CDR1 is DFQATT, CDR2 SNEGSKA (reference sequence). This CDR3 spans 16 amino acids. V was shortened by 0 bases and J by 2 bases, with 17 bases between the two germline ends. As DNA, the CDR3 is TGCAGTGCTAGAGATTTGGTGGTCGGACCCACCTACGAGCAGTACTTC. Its protein product is CSARDLVVGPTYEQYF.

The chain employs TRBV6-1 and TRBJ2-4; D is tentatively TRBD1 or TRBD2 (5 bases each). This CDR3 has 14 residues. With 8 bases removed from V and 0 bases from J, the gap between germline ends came to 11 bases. CDR1 and CDR2 (germline): MNHNS, SASEGT. CDR3 protein: CASRGWGAKNIQYF. CDR3 sequence (DNA): TGTGCCAGCCGGGGCTGGGGAGCCAAAAACATTCAGTACTTC.

This clonotype appeared a few times. The V and J genes are TRBV24-1 and TRBJ2-1, with 7 nucleotides matching TRBD1. Germline assignment: CDR1 KGHDR and CDR2 SFDVKD. The CDR3 is made up of 14 amino acids. The trim removed 4 bases at V and 8 bases at J, leaving 7 bases unmatched. The CDR3 here is CATSDRTGVHEQFF. The DNA of the CDR3 is TGTGCCACCAGTGACCGTACAGGGGTCCATGAGCAGTTCTTC.

The sample holds a few counts of this clonotype. This chain links TRBV5-1 with TRBJ2-2; D remains unclear. Per germline, CDR1 SGHRS and CDR2 YFSETQ. This CDR3 has 14 residues. V lost 2 bases to trimming and J lost 6 bases, with 11 bases between them. In nucleotides, the CDR3 is TGCGCCAGCAGCTTCGACCGCTTCCCCGGGGAGCTGTTTTTT. It codes for CASSFDRFPGELFF.

This clonotype was counted only a few times. CDR3 amino acids: CASSPAWGGEELFF. DNA of the CDR3: TGTGCCAGCAGTCCAGCTTGGGGGGGTGAGGAGCTGTTTTTT. The V call is TRBV12-3 or TRBV12-4, the J call TRBJ2-2; 7 bases align to TRBD2. V shed 5 bases and J 10 bases; nucleotides not matched to a gene: 10. This CDR3 is 14 amino acids long.

V is TRBV3-1 and J is TRBJ2-3; maybe TRBD1 (5 bases). V lost 2 bases and J 2 bases, leaving 17 bases between the germline ends. Germline-derived CDR1 and CDR2 are LGHDT and YNNKEL (reference sequence). This CDR3 spans 17 amino acids. Here the CDR3 DNA reads TGTGCCAGCAGCCAAAGACCGACAGTAGGCTCCACAGATACGCAGTATTTT. It is translated as CASSQRPTVGSTDTQYF.

The sample holds a few counts of this clonotype. The gene calls are TRBV20-1 and TRBJ2-6; no definite D call. Germline V lookup: CDR1 DFQATT, CDR2 SNEGSKA (reference sequence). This CDR3 is 13 amino acids long. With 2 bases removed from V and 0 bases from J, the gap between germline ends came to 2 bases. The CDR3: CSARPSGANVLTF. In DNA form, the CDR3 reads TGCAGTGCTAGACCCTCTGGGGCCAACGTCCTGACTTTC.

The rearrangement links TRBV5-1 to TRBJ2-7; weak D call: TRBD2 (7 bases). The ends were cut back, 2 bases at V and 1 base at J, with 13 bases in the middle. The germline CDR1 and CDR2 sequences are SGHRS and YFSETQ. CDR3 length: 15 residues. The chain's CDR3 is CASSFGGPGSYEQYF. The CDR3 region has the DNA TGCGCCAGCAGCTTCGGGGGGCCAGGGTCCTACGAGCAGTACTTC.